This T cell receptor (beta chain) stems from a study of blood T cell repertoires in COVID-19. Overall study context: From T cells, B-cell-depleted T cells, or PBMCs came the material, which was cDNA or gDNA.

The CDR3 loop spans 15 amino acids. Trimming cost V 6 bases and J 4 bases; bases outside gene matches: 8. In germline, CDR1 is LNHDA, CDR2 SQIVND (reference sequence). The table came from immunoSEQ multiplex PCR; TCRdb's copy has only in-frame clones and leaves some out. The data hold some 170,000 clones, with 82% observed a single time. This sequence originates from a woman aged 65 to 85 with acute or convalescent COVID-19. Sequencing was carried out using peripheral blood. The chain is built from TRBV19 and TRBJ2-2; 7 bases are shared with TRBD2. The CDR3 region is CASRRTGGFTGELFF. Written as DNA, the CDR3 is TGTGCCAGTAGGAGAACGGGGGGTTTCACCGGGGAGCTGTTTTTT.